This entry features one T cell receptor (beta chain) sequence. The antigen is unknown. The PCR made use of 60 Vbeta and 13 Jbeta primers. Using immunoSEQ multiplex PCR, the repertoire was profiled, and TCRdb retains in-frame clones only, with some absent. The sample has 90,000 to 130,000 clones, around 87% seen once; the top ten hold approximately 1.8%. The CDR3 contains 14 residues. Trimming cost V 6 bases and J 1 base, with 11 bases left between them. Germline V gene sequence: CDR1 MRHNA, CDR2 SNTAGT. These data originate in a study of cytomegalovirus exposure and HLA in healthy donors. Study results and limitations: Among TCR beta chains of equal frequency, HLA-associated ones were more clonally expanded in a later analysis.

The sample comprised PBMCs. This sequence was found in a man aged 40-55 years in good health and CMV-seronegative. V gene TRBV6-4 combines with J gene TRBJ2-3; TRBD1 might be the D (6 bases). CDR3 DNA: TGTGCCAGCAGCGTACAGGGCGGCACAGATACGCAGTATTTT. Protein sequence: CASSVQGGTDTQYF.